This T cell receptor (beta chain) was sequenced in a study of blood T cells in healthy people across ages. Study information: Per two T cells, about one barcoded beta molecule was captured through template switching. Study outcomes and limitations: The study could not conclusively compare naive and antigen-experienced cells, given its unsorted PBMCs. Investigators viewed diversity estimates from one million T cells as underestimates, the study reported.

It was with a sample-barcoded 5' primer and a J-beta primer mix that a second PCR of roughly 7 to 12 cycles was run. Per-sample output comprised a minimum of 2.5 million paired-end reads containing CDR3. One entry per CDR3 protein results from TCRdb running MiXCR on the 5' RACE reads. The profile shows more than 650,000 distinct CDR3 sequences, roughly 53% of them singletons. Comments on this clonotype: The antigen remains undetermined.

This TCR came from a man at least 80 years old in good health. The sequencing sample was made of blood.

This CDR3 reads CSARGRDMVWEQYF. The CDR3 bases are TGCAGTGCTAGAGGTCGGGATATGGTGTGGGAGCAGTACTTC. The genes are TRBV20-1 and TRBJ2-4; D possibly corresponds to TRBD2 (5 bases). The CDR3 extends over 14 amino acids. The germline V gene has CDR1 DFQATT and CDR2 SNEGSKA (reference sequence). The germline V and J ends were trimmed by 1 base and 13 bases, with 20 bases remaining between them.